These 16 T cell receptor beta chains were sequenced from one sample in a study of CD8+ T cells in alopecia areata. RNA was extracted and reverse transcribed into cDNA as the sequencing template. Data came from immunoSEQ multiplex PCR; TCRdb stores just in-frame clones and leaves some out. This repertoire shows hundreds of thousands of clones, 50% to 60% found once; its top ten account for less than 0.6%. This specimen consisted of CD4+ T cells sorted from blood, obtained at week 0. The receptor source for this set is a human donor with alopecia areata.

This clone was seen a handful of times. J is TRBJ2-2 and V is TRBV30; 8 nucleotides line up with TRBD1. The germline gives CDR1 GTSNPN, CDR2 SVGIG (reference sequence). The CDR3 totals 14 residues. Unmatched junction bases numbered 4, after V lost 3 bases and J lost 4 bases. CDR3 nucleotides: TGTGCCTGGAGGACAGGGGTCCTCACCGGGGAGCTGTTTTTT. Amino acids: CAWRTGVLTGELFF.

The chain carries TRBV6-5 and TRBJ2-7, with 14 positions matching TRBD2. From germline, CDR1 is MNHEY and CDR2 SVGAGI. The CDR3 is 14 residues long. Trimming removed 5 bases from V and 7 bases from J; junction bases left unmatched: 4. CDR3 coding DNA: TGTGCCAGCAGTCTCCGACTAGCGGGAGGGGAGCAGTACTTC. Residues: CASSLRLAGGEQYF.

The chain combines TRBV5-1 with TRBJ2-3, with D unresolved. V was cut by 5 bases and J by 3 bases, with 13 bases left in between. The length of the CDR3 is 14 residues. From germline, CDR1 is SGHRS and CDR2 YFSETQ. The CDR3, as DNA: TGCGCCAGCAGTATCGACGTCCGGACAGATACGCAGTATTTT. Translated: CASSIDVRTDTQYF. Full variable domain (remainder filled in from reference TRBV5-1 and TRBJ2-3): KAGVTQTPRYLIKTRGQQVTLSCSPISGHRSVSWYQQTPGQGLQFLFEYFSETQRNKGNFPGRFSGRQFSNSRSEMNVSTLELGDSALYLCASSIDVRTDTQYFGPGTRLTVL.

V usage is TRBV5-1 and J usage is TRBJ2-3, with D perhaps TRBD1 (6 bases). Germline V gene lookup returns CDR1 SGHRS and CDR2 YFSETQ. V lost 4 bases and J 6 bases, leaving 6 bases between the germline ends. The CDR3 length is 11 residues. CDR3 protein: CASSDRDTQYF. CDR3 DNA: TGCGCCAGCAGCGACAGGGATACGCAGTATTTT.

The V and J genes are TRBV5-4 and TRBJ1-1, with D possibly matching TRBD1 (5 bases). This CDR3 comprises 14 residues. Looked up from germline, CDR1 is SGHNT and CDR2 is YYREEE (reference sequence). V gave up 0 bases and J gave up 4 bases, with 10 bases separating them. CDR3 sequence (DNA): TGTGCCAGCAGCTTGGCCACGGGGACCACTGAAGCTTTCTTT. This gives the protein CASSLATGTTEAFF. Drawing the rest from reference TRBV5-4 and TRBJ1-1, the complete variable domain is ETGVTQSPTHLIKTRGQQVTLRCSSQSGHNTVSWYQQALGQGPQFIFQYYREEENGRGNFPPRFSGLQFPNYSSELNVNALELDDSALYLCASSLATGTTEAFFGQGTRLTVV.

This clone showed up just a few times. The chain uses TRBV29-1 and TRBJ2-3; TRBD2 aligns across 15 bases. The germline V gene encodes CDR1 SQVTM and CDR2 ANQGSEA. The CDR3 is 17 amino acids. Losses at the gene ends were 7 bases for V and 2 bases for J; bases not matched to a gene: 10. The CDR3 loop reads CSATRGLAGGPTDTQYF. CDR3 nucleotide sequence: TGCAGCGCCACGAGGGGACTAGCGGGAGGCCCCACAGATACGCAGTATTTT.

The table lists this clone with a few counts. The rearrangement uses TRBV7-9 and TRBJ2-3; 9 bases agree with TRBD2. Germline values: CDR1 SEHNR, CDR2 FQNEAQ (reference sequence). The CDR3 spans 17 residues. With 5 bases clipped from V and 1 base from J, the junction kept 10 bases outside the gene matches. CDR3 DNA: TGTGCCAGCAGCGGAGTAACAGCGGGAGGTCGCACAGATACGCAGTATTTT. Its protein is CASSGVTAGGRTDTQYF.

The chain joins TRBV5-6 to TRBJ1-4, with D possibly TRBD1 on 5 matching bases. Trimming pared 9 bases from V and 10 bases from J, leaving 16 bases between. CDR3 size: 12 residues. Germline V gene sequence: CDR1 SGHDT, CDR2 YYEEEE. CDR3 bases: TGTGCCACGGGACGGAGTCTCGGAAAACTGTTTTTT. Residues: CATGRSLGKLFF.

The chain recombines TRBV9 with TRBJ2-1, with D tentatively TRBD2 (5 bases). The CDR3 is 16 amino acids. With 4 bases removed from V and 6 bases from J, the gap between germline ends came to 20 bases. From germline, CDR1 is SGDLS and CDR2 YYNGEE. The CDR3 DNA sequence: TGTGCCAGCAGCCCTACCGGGAACTCCGGATTCAATGAGCAGTTCTTC. Amino acid sequence: CASSPTGNSGFNEQFF.

V gene TRBV11-2 combines with J gene TRBJ2-3; 15 bases agree with TRBD2. CDR1 and CDR2 from the germline V gene are SGHAT and FQNNGV. This CDR3 region has 19 residues. The V segment lost 3 bases and the J segment 1 base; nucleotides outside the gene matches: 8. CDR3 amino acids: CASSFNGLAGGPGTDTQYF. The CDR3 region has the DNA TGTGCCAGCAGCTTCAATGGACTAGCGGGGGGGCCTGGCACAGATACGCAGTATTTT.

The DNA for the CDR3 is TGTGCCAGCAGCGTTCTAATACAGGGGGCGCGGTACGAGCAGTACTTC. It translates to CASSVLIQGARYEQYF. The chain couples TRBV27 to TRBJ2-7; 9 bases are shared with TRBD1. CDR1 is MNHEY and CDR2 is SMNVEV in the germline V gene (reference sequence). The ends lost 6 bases at V and 4 bases at J; junction bases unmatched: 13. This CDR3 spans 16 amino acids.

This chain uses TRBV4-1 with TRBJ1-2; TRBD1 matches at 12 bases. V lost 4 bases, J lost 6 bases, and 3 bases stayed unmatched. The CDR3 has 14 residues. Germline V gives CDR1 MGHRA, CDR2 YSYEKL. Written as DNA, the CDR3 is TGCGCCAGCAGCCTGGGACAGGGGGCAGATGGCTACACCTTC. This translates into CASSLGQGADGYTF.

This chain uses TRBV25-1 with TRBJ1-1; D not resolved. Trimming cost V 6 bases and J 0 bases, with 11 bases left between them. Germline V lookup: CDR1 MGHDK, CDR2 SYGVNS. CDR3 size: 14 residues. The CDR3 bases are TGTGCCAGCAGGCCGCAGGTCCTGAACACTGAAGCTTTCTTT. This encodes CASRPQVLNTEAFF.

The gene calls are TRBV2 and TRBJ2-4; D possibly matches TRBD1 or TRBD2 (5 bases each). The CDR3 is 13 residues long. V shed 4 bases and J shed 9 bases, with 13 bases lying between them. Germline V CDR1 and CDR2: SNHLY, FYNNEI. CDR3 protein: CASSVGERSIQYF. CDR3 coding DNA: TGTGCCAGCAGTGTGGGGGAGCGGAGCATTCAGTACTTC.

The chain uses TRBV6-5 and TRBJ2-7; 8 bases map to TRBD2. V shed 4 bases and J 3 bases; nucleotides not matched to a gene: 8. The CDR3 runs to 15 residues. Germline CDR1 and CDR2: MNHEY and SVGAGI. The CDR3 sequence: CASSSGVAGRYEQYF. CDR3 bases: TGTGCCAGCAGTTCCGGGGTAGCGGGACGCTACGAGCAGTACTTC.

This clone was recorded a few times. Other DNA sequences in the same sample also yield this CDR3. This CDR3 reads CASSRQGPYEQYF. The CDR3 nucleotides read TGTGCCAGCAGCCGGCAGGGTCCCTACGAGCAGTACTTC. The chain employs TRBV6-6 and TRBJ2-7, with D maybe TRBD1 (5 bases). The germline gives CDR1 MNHNY, CDR2 SVGAGI (reference sequence). V shed 6 bases and J shed 2 bases, with 11 bases lying between them. This CDR3 has 13 residues.